This is a list of T cell receptor beta chains from one sample in a study of blood T cell repertoires in COVID-19. Method: immunoSEQ multiplex PCR; TCRdb's copy keeps in-frame clones and lacks some. The sample yields roughly 250,000 clones, 65% to 85% seen once. The sequencing sample was made of peripheral blood. The receptors shown here come from a human donor in a cohort sampled during active COVID-19. Both conserved end residues are part of each CDR3. The order of the fields is V gene, J gene, CDR3 protein.

TRBV6-5	TRBJ1-2	CASSSPGQGDYGYTF
TRBV15	TRBJ1-4	CATSRENSPNEKLFF
TRBV7-2	TRBJ2-3	CASREGPDTQYF
TRBV21-1	TRBJ1-2	CASSKIGQEDGYTF
TRBV5-1	TRBJ2-2	CASSQGFYGLNTGELFF
TRBV28	TRBJ1-1	CALSGQNTEAFF
TRBV19	TRBJ1-6	CASSIRPDRGHNSPLHF
TRBV27	TRBJ2-7	CASSLAGTGGVEQYF
TRBV6-5	TRBJ2-5	CASSPLDRDQETQYF
TRBV6-6	TRBJ2-1	CASSRAASGSVGQTGYNEQFF
TRBV11-1	TRBJ2-5	CASSFLETQYF
TRBV18	TRBJ1-3	CASSSIGRRSGNTIYF
TRBV5-5	TRBJ1-4	CASSLTGEEELFF
TRBV11-2	TRBJ2-7	CASSISTWGREQYF
TRBV15	TRBJ2-3	CATSSAGTVGTDTQYF
TRBV5-1	TRBJ2-3	CASSLAKREDTQYF
TRBV9	TRBJ1-1	CASSVGQLNTEAFF
TRBV7-9	TRBJ1-4	CASSRQGSNEKLFF
TRBV19	TRBJ2-1	CASTRTSGRIEQFF
TRBV29-1	TRBJ2-3	CSVDVSGDTQYF
TRBV6-6	TRBJ1-2	CASREGLVYGYTF
TRBV27	TRBJ1-6	CASRTRRDRGDNSPLHF
TRBV29-1	TRBJ1-2	CTFQRQPYGYTF
TRBV6-5	TRBJ2-1	CASSIPGNEQFF
TRBV18	TRBJ1-1	CASSHRTEGTEAFF